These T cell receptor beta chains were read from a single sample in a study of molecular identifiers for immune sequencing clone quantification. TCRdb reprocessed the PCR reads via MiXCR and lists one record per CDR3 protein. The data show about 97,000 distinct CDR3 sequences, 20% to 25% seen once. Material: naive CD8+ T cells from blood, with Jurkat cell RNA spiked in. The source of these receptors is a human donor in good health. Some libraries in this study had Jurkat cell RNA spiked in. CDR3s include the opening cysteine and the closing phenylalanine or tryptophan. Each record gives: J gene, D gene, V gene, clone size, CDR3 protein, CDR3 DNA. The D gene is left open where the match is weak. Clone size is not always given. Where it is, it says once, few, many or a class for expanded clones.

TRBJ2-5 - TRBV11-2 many CASSLEVWRQETQYF TGTGCCAGCAGCTTAGAGGTTTGGCGGCAAGAGACCCAGTACTTC
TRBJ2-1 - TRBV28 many CASSQGGEQFF TGTGCCAGCAGTCAAGGGGGTGAGCAGTTCTTC
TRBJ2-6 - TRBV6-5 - CASSSSRDTFYSGANVLTF TGTGCCAGCAGTTCGTCCCGGGACACCTTTTACTCTGGGGCCAACGTCCTGACTTTC
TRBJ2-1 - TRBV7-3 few CASSSGAGEQFF TGTGCCAGCAGCTCGGGGGCTGGTGAGCAGTTCTTC
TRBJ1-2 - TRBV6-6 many CASSTIGEKHGYTF TGTGCCAGCAGCACAATCGGGGAAAAGCATGGCTACACCTTC
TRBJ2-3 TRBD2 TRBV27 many CASSPLAGNGDTQYF TGTGCCAGCAGTCCTCTAGCGGGGAATGGAGATACGCAGTATTTT
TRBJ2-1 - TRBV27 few CASSRRASGDEQFF TGTGCCAGCAGTCGACGGGCTTCTGGGGATGAGCAGTTCTTC
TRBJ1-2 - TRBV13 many CASRRGERVNYGYTF TGTGCCAGCAGACGGGGTGAGAGGGTGAACTATGGCTACACCTTC
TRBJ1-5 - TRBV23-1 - CARPRDRALSNQPRHF TGCGCCCGCCCCAGGGACCGAGCACTTAGCAATCAGCCCCGGCATTTT
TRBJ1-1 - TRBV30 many CAWSVGGSSEAFF TGTGCCTGGAGTGTCGGGGGATCCTCCGAAGCTTTCTTT
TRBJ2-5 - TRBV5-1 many CASSFIAETQYF TGCGCCAGCAGCTTTATTGCAGAGACCCAGTACTTC
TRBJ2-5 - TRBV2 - CASSANWGQETQYF TGTGCCAGCAGTGCGAATTGGGGCCAAGAGACCCAGTACTTC
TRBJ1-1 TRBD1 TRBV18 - CASSPPRGVNTEAFF TGTGCCAGCTCACCACCCAGGGGGGTGAACACTGAAGCTTTCTTT
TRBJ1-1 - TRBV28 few CASSFDAGDTEAFF TGTGCCAGCAGTTTTGATGCAGGGGACACTGAAGCTTTCTTT
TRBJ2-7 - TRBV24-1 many CATSPGSGAYEQYF TGTGCCACCAGCCCGGGAAGCGGCGCCTACGAGCAGTACTTC
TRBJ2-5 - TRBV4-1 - CDSSQAWGYADKTQHF TGCGACAGCAGCCAAGCCTGGGGATACGCTGACAAGACCCAGCACTTC
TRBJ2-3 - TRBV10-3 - CALRARVVGPAPQYF TGTGCCCTCCGTGCCCGGGTGGTGGGTCCCGCTCCGCAATATTTT